This T cell receptor beta chain was captured by sequencing in a study of CD8 T cells in Susac syndrome. Study-level information: Treatment status at blood draw for the Susac syndrome patients was therapy-naive, corticosteroids, or intravenous immunoglobulin alone.

CDR3 length equals 14 residues. V dropped 3 bases and J dropped 0 bases, with 8 bases sitting between them. Findings and limits, study-wide: The total CD8+ repertoires contained about 15 Susac-specific public clones, and the CD8+ TEMRA repertoires contained 4 to 6.

RNA totalling about 0.5 to 1 ug underwent reverse transcription with random hexamers. immunoSEQ multiplex PCR amplified TCR beta CDR3 across 54 Vbeta, 13 Jbeta. TCRdb passed the immunoSEQ multiplex PCR reads through MiXCR, listing each CDR3 protein once. In the table there are approximately 120,000 distinct CDR3 sequences, around 94% of which are singletons. Details on this clonotype: Its target is unknown.

The J gene is TRBJ1-1, the V gene TRBV12-3 or TRBV12-4, with no clear D. The sample consisted of CD8+ T cells from PBMCs. This clonotype originated in a human donor with Susac syndrome. Written as DNA, the CDR3 is TGTGCCAGCAGTTTTGCGGATATGAACACTGAAGCTTTCTTT. It is translated as CASSFADMNTEAFF.